One and the same sample provided the 18 T cell receptor beta chains below, sequenced in a study of CD8+ T cells in alopecia areata. Isolated RNA was reverse transcribed into cDNA used as the sequencing template. Profiling relied on immunoSEQ multiplex PCR, and the TCRdb table lists in-frame clones only, not all of them. The table includes about 120,000 clones, about 46% detected once. The sequences come from CD8+ T cells sorted from blood, collected at week 0. These receptors came from a human donor with alopecia areata.

This chain links TRBV30 with TRBJ2-1; 9 nucleotides agree with TRBD2. Trimming cost V 7 bases and J 8 bases; bases outside gene matches: 9. The CDR3 contains 13 residues. CDR1 is GTSNPN, CDR2 SVGIG, per germline (reference sequence). The CDR3 DNA is TGTGCCTTCCTAGGCGGGGGGGCGGATGAGCAGTTCTTC. It yields the protein CAFLGGGADEQFF. Together with reference TRBV30 and TRBJ2-1, the CDR3 gives the full variable domain: SQTIHQWPATLVQPVGSPLSLECTVEGTSNPNLYWYRQAAGRGLQLLFYSVGIGQISSEVPQNLSASRPQDRQFILSSKKLLLSDSGFYLCAFLGGGADEQFFGPGTRLTVL.

This clone occurred many times. J is TRBJ2-7 and V is TRBV5-4; tentatively, D is TRBD2 (5 bases). Deletions cut 0 bases from V and 2 bases from J, with 12 bases between. This CDR3 has 15 residues. Germline V lookup: CDR1 SGHNT, CDR2 YYREEE (reference sequence). The DNA for the CDR3 is TGTGCCAGCAGCTTGGGCCGGGGAGAGGCCTACGAGCAGTACTTC. Amino acids: CASSLGRGEAYEQYF.

The V call is TRBV29-1, the J call TRBJ1-2; perhaps TRBD1 as D (5 bases). Germline-derived CDR1 and CDR2 are SQVTM and ANQGSEA. CDR3 length: 15 amino acids. Trimming removed 4 bases from V and 7 bases from J, with 22 bases in between. CDR3 loop: CSVGARERGRRGYTF. The CDR3 bases are TGCAGCGTTGGGGCAAGGGAGAGGGGCCGGCGTGGCTACACCTTC.

A few counts support this clone. The gene calls are TRBV7-8 and TRBJ1-3; tentatively, D is TRBD1 (6 bases). V lost 5 bases and J 0 bases, leaving 17 bases between the germline ends. CDR3 length: 17 residues. Per germline, CDR1 SGHVS and CDR2 FQNEAQ. CDR3 protein: CASSPKRTDYSGNTIYF. CDR3 in DNA: TGTGCCAGCAGCCCCAAAAGGACAGACTACTCTGGAAACACCATATATTTT.

This clone turned up a few times. The J gene is TRBJ2-7, the V gene TRBV5-6; 8 bases line up with TRBD1. The CDR3 has 14 amino acids. J was trimmed by 3 bases and V by 4 bases; bases with no gene match: 6. Germline V CDR1 and CDR2: SGHDT, YYEEEE. CDR3 sequence (DNA): TGTGCCAGCAGCCGACAGGGGAAGAGCTACGAGCAGTACTTC. This gives the protein CASSRQGKSYEQYF.

A few counts support this clone. The rearrangement uses TRBV7-6 and TRBJ1-4; no firm D call. Germline V gene lookup returns CDR1 SGHVS and CDR2 FNYEAQ. The CDR3 runs to 12 residues. Trimming pared 5 bases from V and 6 bases from J, leaving 7 bases between. CDR3 region: CASSGIHEKLFF. CDR3 in DNA: TGTGCCAGCAGCGGCATACATGAAAAACTGTTTTTT. The complete variable domain, with remaining parts taken from reference TRBV7-6 and TRBJ1-4, reads GAGVSQSPRYKVTKRGQDVALRCDPISGHVSLYWYRQALGQGPEFLTYFNYEAQQDKSGLPNDRFSAERPEGSISTLTIQRTEQRDSAMYRCASSGIHEKLFFGSGTQLSVL.

This clone was seen a few times. The V call is TRBV29-1, the J call TRBJ2-1; D unclear. Trimming pared 4 bases from V and 6 bases from J, leaving 4 bases between. Germline V gene sequence: CDR1 SQVTM, CDR2 ANQGSEA. This CDR3 has 10 amino acids. CDR3 region: CSVGSNEQFF. In nucleotides, the CDR3 is TGCAGCGTTGGTAGCAATGAGCAGTTCTTC.

The rearrangement uses TRBV19 and TRBJ2-7; D gene ambiguous. V lost 4 bases, J lost 4 bases, and 5 bases lay in between. The germline gives CDR1 LNHDA, CDR2 SQIVND (reference sequence). The CDR3 is made up of 11 amino acids. The CDR3 is CASSKGYEQYF. CDR3 DNA sequence: TGTGCCAGTAGTAAGGGATACGAGCAGTACTTC.

This chain connects TRBV7-8 to TRBJ1-1; 7 bases agree with TRBD1. The V gene end was trimmed by 3 bases and the J gene end by 5 bases; junction bases not matched to a gene: 6. Germline assignment: CDR1 SGHVS and CDR2 FQNEAQ. The CDR3 totals 14 residues. This chain's CDR3 is CASSFDHRGTEAFF. Written as DNA, the CDR3 is TGTGCCAGCAGCTTTGACCACAGGGGAACTGAAGCTTTCTTT.

The sample holds a few counts of this clone. The genes are TRBV5-5 and TRBJ2-6; D may be TRBD2 (5 bases). V lost 4 bases to trimming and J lost 1 base, with 18 bases between them. Germline CDR1 is SGHKS and CDR2 is YYEKEE (reference sequence). The CDR3 extends over 18 amino acids. The CDR3 nucleotides read TGTGCCAGCAGCCCCACCGAATTGCGGGTATCTGGGGCCAACGTCCTGACTTTC. Amino acid sequence: CASSPTELRVSGANVLTF.

The CDR3 region has the DNA TGCGCCAGCAGCCAAGTGGTAGCGGGGGACCAGTACAATGAGCAGTTCTTC. This sequence encodes CASSQVVAGDQYNEQFF. The chain joins TRBV4-1 to TRBJ2-1; 9 positions match TRBD2. The V segment lost 1 base and the J segment 4 bases; nucleotides outside the gene matches: 8. This CDR3 spans 17 amino acids. The germline V gene encodes CDR1 MGHRA and CDR2 YSYEKL.

This rearrangement joins TRBV6-5 to TRBJ2-7, with D possibly matching TRBD2 (6 bases). Germline lookup yields CDR1 MNHEY and CDR2 SVGAGI. V lost 3 bases, J lost 6 bases, and 12 bases lay in between. This CDR3 comprises 13 residues. The CDR3 region is CASSYGEAGEQYF. The CDR3 DNA follows: TGTGCCAGCAGTTATGGGGAGGCGGGCGAGCAGTACTTC.

This chain uses TRBV7-6 with TRBJ1-6; the match to TRBD1 covers 7 bases. CDR1 SGHVS and CDR2 FNYEAQ come from the germline V gene. V trimming: 4 bases; J trimming: 5 bases; junction bases outside the gene matches: 2. The CDR3 covers 14 residues. The CDR3 loop reads CASSSQGDNSPLHF. In DNA form, the CDR3 reads TGTGCCAGCAGCTCCCAGGGGGATAATTCACCCCTCCACTTT.

The CDR3 coding sequence is TGTGCCAGCAGTCTCACAGGGGATACTGAAGCTTTCTTT. It translates to CASSLTGDTEAFF. The chain joins TRBV6-5 to TRBJ1-1, with 7 bases lining up with TRBD1. CDR3 length: 13 amino acids. Germline V CDR1 and CDR2: MNHEY, SVGAGI. V lost 5 bases to trimming and J lost 5 bases; unmatched junction nucleotides: 5.

The chain uses TRBV13 and TRBJ2-1; 10 bases fit TRBD1. CDR1 and CDR2 from the germline V gene are PRHDT and FYEKMQ (reference sequence). This CDR3 has 15 residues. The trim removed 5 bases at V and 8 bases at J, leaving 9 bases unmatched. CDR3 region: CASSRVTGGLDEQFF. CDR3 in DNA: TGTGCCAGCAGCAGGGTGACAGGGGGCTTGGATGAGCAGTTCTTC.

The CDR3 nucleotides are TGTGCCAGCAGTGTTTACGGAGAGCAGTACTTC. This gives the protein CASSVYGEQYF. The rearrangement links TRBV13 to TRBJ2-7; D not certain. The CDR3 runs 11 residues. The germline gives CDR1 PRHDT, CDR2 FYEKMQ (reference sequence). V shed 6 bases and J shed 7 bases, with 10 bases lying between them. Looking up the rest from reference TRBV13 and TRBJ2-7 gives the full variable domain: AAGVIQSPRHLIKEKRETATLKCYPIPRHDTVYWYQQGPGQDPQFLISFYEKMQSDKGSIPDRFSAQQFSDYHSELNMSSLELGDSALYFCASSVYGEQYFGPGTRLTVT.

The chain uses TRBV5-4 and TRBJ2-2; D is possibly TRBD2 (6 bases). V was clipped by 4 bases and J by 0 bases, with 13 bases between them. Germline V gives CDR1 SGHNT, CDR2 YYREEE (reference sequence). The CDR3 sequence is 16 residues long. The CDR3 DNA sequence: TGTGCCAGCAGCCGGAGGGGTGGTACGAACACCGGGGAGCTGTTTTTT. It encodes CASSRRGGTNTGELFF. The variable domain in full, completed from reference TRBV5-4 and TRBJ2-2, reads ETGVTQSPTHLIKTRGQQVTLRCSSQSGHNTVSWYQQALGQGPQFIFQYYREEENGRGNFPPRFSGLQFPNYSSELNVNALELDDSALYLCASSRRGGTNTGELFFGEGSRLTVL.

This clone occurred a few times. CDR3 DNA: TGTGCCAGCAGTGACTCAACTGGCGGGGGGGCATCGGATACGCAGTATTTT. Its protein is CASSDSTGGGASDTQYF. The rearrangement links TRBV6-4 to TRBJ2-3; TRBD2 agrees at 9 bases. The CDR3 runs to 17 residues. Trimming cost V 0 bases and J 6 bases; bases outside gene matches: 10. Germline V lookup: CDR1 MRHNA, CDR2 SNTAGT.